This T cell receptor (beta chain) was captured by sequencing in a study of T cells in Graves' hyperthyroidism and ophthalmopathy. Overall study context: Once the initial diagnosis was made, peripheral blood was obtained before any treatment.

The germline V gene encodes CDR1 MDHEN and CDR2 SYDVKM. Trimming left V 6 bases short and J 3 bases short, with 18 bases between. The CDR3 contains 15 residues. This clonotype was found many times. Its antigen remains unknown. General observations from the study: Most expanded thyroid clonotypes above 0.001 also appeared in blood.

The CDR3 regions of TCR beta were amplified from RNA transcripts. The TCR CDR3 was amplified in a first-round RT-PCR using the HTBI primer set. TCRdb redid the calling of the multiplex PCR reads with MiXCR, one entry per CDR3 protein. The top ten clones hold around 8.1% of a sample with roughly 740,000 distinct CDR3 sequences, roughly 15% of them seen once. Patients were excluded for uncontrolled infection, other autoimmune disease, pregnancy or lactation. The study based diagnoses on clinical symptoms, serum thyroxine and TRAb, thyroid ultrasound and orbital computed tomography. This clonotype was obtained from a young man with Graves' hyperthyroidism. Input material: blood. The V gene is TRBV28, the J gene TRBJ2-7; a possible D gene is TRBD1 (5 bases). The CDR3 DNA is TGTGCCAGCAGAAGGCCGGCAGTGGGGCACTACGAGCAGTACTTC. This codes for CASRRPAVGHYEQYF.